This T cell receptor beta chain was sequenced in a study of T cell repertoires in cytomegalovirus infection. At the level of the study: In the study, CMV epitopes included recently identified HLA-C-restricted and well-studied HLA-B-restricted ones.

Findings and limits, study-wide: Dominating the ex vivo response were HLA-C-restricted CMV-specific TCR beta clonotypes.

The CDR3 runs 15 residues. V lost 6 bases and J 0 bases, leaving 14 bases between the germline ends. This clonotype was observed a handful of times. Its specificity is unknown. TCRdb re-called the reads with MiXCR, one entry per CDR3 protein. The sample contains roughly 200,000 distinct CDR3 sequences, approximately 40% of which appear only once. The sequence was collected from a human donor in good health (CMV status not recorded). Some clones in this sample may be carry-over from other donors' samples. The chain combines TRBV12-3 or TRBV12-4 with TRBJ1-1; tentatively, D is TRBD1 (5 bases). The material sequenced was CD8+ T cells from cultured PBMCs, taken from culture after CMV antigen stimulation. CDR3 residues: CASRRPGTVNTEAFF. In DNA form, the CDR3 reads TGTGCCAGCAGAAGACCCGGGACGGTGAACACTGAAGCTTTCTTT.